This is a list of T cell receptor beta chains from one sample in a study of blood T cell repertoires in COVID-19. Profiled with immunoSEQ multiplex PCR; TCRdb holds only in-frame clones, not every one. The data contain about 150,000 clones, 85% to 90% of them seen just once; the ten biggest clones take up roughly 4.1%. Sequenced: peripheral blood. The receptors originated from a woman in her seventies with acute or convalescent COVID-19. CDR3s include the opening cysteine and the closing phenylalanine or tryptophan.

CDR3 protein: CASSGRRGLSNNSPLHF; J gene: TRBJ1-6; V gene: TRBV7-2
CDR3 protein: CASSSIGQAGGYGYTF; J gene: TRBJ1-2; V gene: TRBV7-2
CDR3 protein: CASSPSPGQGSQPQHF; J gene: TRBJ1-5; V gene: TRBV18
CDR3 protein: CASRSGEFTEAFF; J gene: TRBJ1-1; V gene: TRBV12-3/TRBV12-4
CDR3 protein: CASSYSYGYTF; J gene: TRBJ1-2; V gene: TRBV28
CDR3 protein: CASSVGLAANSGANVLTF; J gene: TRBJ2-6; V gene: TRBV7-8
CDR3 protein: CASSSGVSPLHF; J gene: TRBJ1-6; V gene: TRBV6-5
CDR3 protein: CASSGAGAGEETQYF; J gene: TRBJ2-5; V gene: TRBV19
CDR3 protein: CASSQVVSNQPQHF; J gene: TRBJ1-5; V gene: TRBV6-2/TRBV6-3
CDR3 protein: CASSSYVSPLHF; J gene: TRBJ1-6; V gene: TRBV19
CDR3 protein: CASSATGNGYTF; J gene: TRBJ1-2; V gene: TRBV25-1
CDR3 protein: CASSDGSSGNTIYF; J gene: TRBJ1-3; V gene: TRBV10-1
CDR3 protein: CASSYGTGWQETQYF; J gene: TRBJ2-5; V gene: TRBV6-5
CDR3 protein: CASSAGTVYEQYF; J gene: TRBJ2-7; V gene: TRBV6-2/TRBV6-3
CDR3 protein: CSVRGISSGSGTGELFF; J gene: TRBJ2-2; V gene: TRBV29-1
CDR3 protein: CATQGTGEKLFF; J gene: TRBJ1-4; V gene: TRBV5-4
CDR3 protein: CASSEQVNTGELFF; J gene: TRBJ2-2; V gene: TRBV6-2/TRBV6-3
CDR3 protein: CASSPLLAANTGELFF; J gene: TRBJ2-2; V gene: TRBV18
CDR3 protein: CASSEGQTSGNTIYF; J gene: TRBJ1-3; V gene: TRBV9
CDR3 protein: CSASPRGTEAFF; J gene: TRBJ1-1; V gene: TRBV20-1
CDR3 protein: CASSSRREPGYEQYF; J gene: TRBJ2-7; V gene: TRBV7-9
CDR3 protein: CASSPRVEEKLFF; J gene: TRBJ1-4; V gene: TRBV18
CDR3 protein: CASSLGRMLGGDEQFF; J gene: TRBJ2-1; V gene: TRBV5-1
CDR3 protein: CASSQKYNRISGNTIYF; J gene: TRBJ1-3; V gene: TRBV3-1/TRBV3-2
CDR3 protein: CASSQDVAVSYNEQFF; J gene: TRBJ2-1; V gene: TRBV4-3
CDR3 protein: CSASPTGPGTEAFF; J gene: TRBJ1-1; V gene: TRBV20-1
CDR3 protein: CASSVAWRAGTQYF; J gene: TRBJ2-5; V gene: TRBV9
CDR3 protein: CATSGQGGNNQPQHF; J gene: TRBJ1-5; V gene: TRBV15
CDR3 protein: CATSRRHRGPDEETQYF; J gene: TRBJ2-5; V gene: TRBV15
CDR3 protein: CASSGGQGHGYTF; J gene: TRBJ1-2; V gene: TRBV9
CDR3 protein: CASSQDLSPGKYEQYF; J gene: TRBJ2-7; V gene: TRBV4-1
CDR3 protein: CASSEGQNYSNQPQHF; J gene: TRBJ1-5; V gene: TRBV6-1
CDR3 protein: CASSYVAGGYNEQFF; J gene: TRBJ2-1; V gene: TRBV6-6
CDR3 protein: CASREGTGRTEAFF; J gene: TRBJ1-1; V gene: TRBV5-1
CDR3 protein: CASSQDYRGSSGNTIYF; J gene: TRBJ1-3; V gene: TRBV4-3
CDR3 protein: CASSRENTEAFF; J gene: TRBJ1-1; V gene: TRBV6-5
CDR3 protein: CASSVLVQGEGYTF; J gene: TRBJ1-2; V gene: TRBV9
CDR3 protein: CASSPNDRMNTEAFF; J gene: TRBJ1-1; V gene: TRBV18
CDR3 protein: CASSRYSSMNTEAFF; J gene: TRBJ1-1; V gene: TRBV5-4
CDR3 protein: CASSFLGGSGNTIYF; J gene: TRBJ1-3; V gene: TRBV28
CDR3 protein: CASSPRERGGYGYTF; J gene: TRBJ1-2; V gene: TRBV18
CDR3 protein: CASSYYLKTGGPEAFF; J gene: TRBJ1-1; V gene: TRBV7-9